This TCR beta chain was obtained from a study of CD8 T cells in ankylosing spondylitis (dated by TCRdb to between 2016 and 2019). Background on the whole study: To find TCR variants linked to disease, the study profiled T cell receptor beta repertoires in ankylosing spondylitis patients and healthy donors. In total, the full study cohort was made up of some 110 healthy donors and some 26 ankylosing spondylitis patients. Peripheral blood was sampled, and synovial fluid was also collected from ankylosing spondylitis patients. What the study reported, not specific to this receptor: A TCR beta motif of fewer than 10 highly homologous amino acid variants appeared characteristic of blood from ankylosing spondylitis patients. Some TCR beta motif variants had previously been reported in synovial fluid and blood of reactive arthritis patients, which suggested common disease-initiation mechanisms. According to the report, matched synovial fluid samples from ankylosing spondylitis patients were significantly enriched for the disease-linked clones. In peripheral blood, the disease-linked clones were found at relatively low frequencies and had a CD8+ phenotype.

Of note for this clonotype: The antigen it binds to is not known. No base quality information exists; no much larger clone differs at one position.

TCRdb lists the instrument as Illumina HiSeq 2500. Quantitative 5'-RACE with molecular barcodes was used to prepare TCR beta libraries. Under the source paper's analysis protocol: To identify disease-linked TCR variants, a new computational method was used, one built on a probabilistic model of VDJ rearrangement. TCRdb cleaned the public reads at Q25 with fastp, built clones with MiXCR and kept in-frame beta chains. Every CDR3 protein is listed once, alongside the most common genes and DNA of its rows. The V and J calls and clone size come from TCRdb's table, not from the authors' own analysis. This sample comprises tens of thousands of distinct CDR3 sequences, around 27% of them detected only once. The ten top clones hold roughly three fifths of the sample. Measured from the cysteine to the phenylalanine, the CDR3 is 14 residues long. The retained sequence is limited to the CDR3, 42 bases, with the frame set at the first base. V gives up 3 bases and J gives up 5 bases, and the segment between their germline ends measures 16 bases. From the germline V gene (reference sequence), CDR1 is DFQATT and CDR2 is SNEGSKA.

Sequenced input: blood, either unsorted or a sorted T cell fraction (not recorded which). The TCR originated in a male donor with ankylosing spondylitis or in good health (not recorded which). The receptor chain draws on TRBV20-1 and TRBJ1-1; the D segment cannot be called with confidence. The CDR3 amino acid sequence is: CSASGTVSRTEAFF. At the DNA level, the sequence is TGCAGTGCTAGCGGTACCGTTAGTCGTACTGAAGCTTTCTTT.